Presented here are 12 T cell receptor beta chains from one specimen sequenced in a study of blood T cell repertoires in COVID-19. Using immunoSEQ multiplex PCR, the repertoire was profiled, and TCRdb retains in-frame clones only, with some absent. Among tens of thousands of clones, around 74% were seen once, and the ten largest hold 28%. The specimen sequenced was peripheral blood. The source is a woman of 80 years or more with acute or convalescent COVID-19.

The DNA of the CDR3 is TGCAGTGCTAGGGACAGAAGAGAGCAGTTCTTC. As protein: CSARDRREQFF. J is TRBJ2-1 and V is TRBV20-1; possibly TRBD1 for D (6 bases). CDR3 length: 11 amino acids. V lost 3 bases and J lost 10, with 10 bases in between. In germline, CDR1 is DFQATT, CDR2 SNEGSKA (reference sequence).

J is TRBJ2-2 and V is TRBV27; 7 nucleotides align to TRBD1. V shed 3 bases and J 6 bases; nucleotides not matched to a gene: 4. Germline values: CDR1 MNHEY, CDR2 SMNVEV (reference sequence). The CDR3 contains 14 residues. DNA for the CDR3: TGTGCCAGCAGTTTCGGGACAGCTTCCGGGGAGCTGTTTTTT. Translating gives CASSFGTASGELFF.

This chain joins TRBV7-9 and TRBJ2-3; 7 positions agree with TRBD1. In germline, CDR1 is SEHNR, CDR2 FQNEAQ (reference sequence). V lost 5 bases, J lost 5 bases, and 7 bases stayed unmatched. The CDR3 spans 14 residues. Here the CDR3 reads CASSPSTGIDTQYF. As DNA, the CDR3 is TGTGCCAGCAGCCCCTCGACAGGGATAGATACGCAGTATTTT. Looking up the rest from reference TRBV7-9 and TRBJ2-3 gives the full variable domain: DTGVSQNPRHKITKRGQNVTFRCDPISEHNRLYWYRQTLGQGPEFLTYFQNEAQLEKSRLLSDRFSAERPKGSFSTLEIQRTEQGDSAMYLCASSPSTGIDTQYFGPGTRLTVL.

This sequence joins TRBV5-1 and TRBJ2-1; tentative D call: TRBD2 (6 bases). Trimming took off 1 base at V and 7 bases at J, with 15 bases between the two ends. Germline V gives CDR1 SGHRS, CDR2 YFSETQ. This CDR3 is built from 15 residues. CDR3: CASSLRSGLWNEQFF. Here the CDR3 DNA reads TGCGCCAGCAGCTTGAGGAGCGGGCTGTGGAATGAGCAGTTCTTC.

This sequence joins TRBV18 and TRBJ2-1; the D gene is possibly TRBD1 (5 bases). Per germline, CDR1 KGHSH and CDR2 LQKENI. The CDR3 totals 15 residues. The ends were cut back, 6 bases at V and 0 bases at J, with 12 bases in the middle. The CDR3 DNA is TGTGCCAGCTCCCCAGGGTGGAGCTCCTACAATGAGCAGTTCTTC. Protein product: CASSPGWSSYNEQFF. The complete variable domain, with remaining parts taken from reference TRBV18 and TRBJ2-1, reads NAGVMQNPRHLVRRRGQEARLRCSPMKGHSHVYWYRQLPEEGLKFMVYLQKENIIDESGMPKERFSAEFPKEGPSILRIQQVVRGDSAAYFCASSPGWSSYNEQFFGPGTRLTVL.

The J gene is TRBJ2-7, the V gene TRBV7-9; 9 positions agree with TRBD1. Losses at the gene ends were 4 bases for V and 2 bases for J; bases not matched to a gene: 6. CDR1 SEHNR and CDR2 FQNEAQ come from the germline V gene (reference sequence). This CDR3 has 15 residues. The CDR3 loop is CASSSDRGITYEQYF. CDR3 bases: TGTGCCAGCAGCTCGGACAGGGGAATCACCTACGAGCAGTACTTC.

The genes are TRBV9 and TRBJ2-3; TRBD2 matches 15 bases. From germline, CDR1 is SGDLS and CDR2 YYNGEE. The length of the CDR3 is 19 residues. V lost 0 bases, J lost 1 base, and 6 bases stayed unmatched. CDR3 nucleotides: TGTGCCAGCAGCGTAGCGGAGGGGACTAGCGGGAGGCGCACAGATACGCAGTATTTT. Amino acids: CASSVAEGTSGRRTDTQYF.

This clone is a singleton in its sample. The chain has TRBV10-2 and TRBJ1-5; a possible D gene is TRBD1 (5 bases). V shed 0 bases and J shed 5 bases, with 11 bases lying between them. This CDR3 has 15 residues. Germline V lookup: CDR1 WSHSY, CDR2 SAAADI. The CDR3 reads CASSESYRLDQPQHF. DNA of the CDR3: TGCGCCAGCAGTGAGTCTTACAGGCTCGATCAGCCCCAGCATTTT.

The rearrangement joins TRBV28 to TRBJ1-4; 8 nucleotides match TRBD1. V shed 5 bases and J 5 bases; nucleotides not matched to a gene: 16. The germline CDR1 and CDR2 sequences are MDHEN and SYDVKM. This CDR3 is 18 amino acids long. CDR3 protein: CASSAPDRGGPLNEKLFF. CDR3 DNA sequence: TGTGCCAGCAGTGCTCCCGACAGGGGAGGACCCCTAAATGAAAAACTGTTTTTT.

This chain links TRBV5-1 with TRBJ2-3, with 9 bases matching TRBD2. This CDR3 comprises 16 residues. Germline CDR1 reads SGHRS; CDR2 reads YFSETQ. Trimming took 4 bases from V and 0 from J; bases not matched to a gene: 6. CDR3 loop: CASSGTSFSSTDTQYF. The CDR3 DNA reads as TGCGCCAGCAGCGGGACTAGCTTCAGTAGCACAGATACGCAGTATTTT.

The chain couples TRBV27 to TRBJ2-2; 9 bases map to TRBD1. The CDR3 runs to 16 residues. The germline V gene has CDR1 MNHEY and CDR2 SMNVEV (reference sequence). V dropped 5 bases and J dropped 1; count of bases not matched to a gene: 5. DNA for the CDR3: TGTGCCAGCAGTGCTCCGGGACAGGGGAACACCGGGGAGCTGTTTTTT. Translation: CASSAPGQGNTGELFF.

The V and J genes are TRBV4-3 and TRBJ2-5; maybe TRBD2 (7 bases). Trimming took 4 bases from V and 5 from J, leaving 17 bases between them. Germline lookup yields CDR1 LGHNA and CDR2 YSLEER. This CDR3 contains 15 residues. This CDR3 is CASSPQKRGGETQYF. The CDR3 coding sequence is TGCGCCAGCAGCCCCCAGAAGAGGGGGGGGGAGACCCAGTACTTC.